This T cell receptor (beta chain) comes out of a study of T-cell memory formation after mild COVID-19. From the 5' RACE reads, TCRdb called clonotypes with MiXCR, one entry per CDR3 protein. This table has 300,000 to 400,000 distinct CDR3 sequences, around 28% appearing once. In the case of this clonotype: Its antigen remains unidentified.

Study-wide results and limits: Second-wave clones with a day 37 peak had unconfirmed SARS-CoV-2 specificity.

CDR3 length equals 12 residues. The V end lost 6 bases, the J end lost 2 bases, and 8 bases lay between the germline ends. Germline V gene data show CDR1 as SEHNR and CDR2 as FQNEAQ (reference sequence). Sequencing input: PBMCs or a T cell subset sorted from them (not recorded which). This clonotype originated in an adult woman who had mild COVID-19 (a few samples of this study predate the infection). Cell type and time point are not known. This chain joins TRBV7-9 and TRBJ2-7; D is ambiguous. The CDR3 loop is CASSPTPYEQYF. CDR3 bases: TGTGCCAGCAGTCCGACACCCTACGAGCAGTACTTC. Filled out from reference TRBV7-9 and TRBJ2-7, the complete variable domain reads DTGVSQNPRHKITKRGQNVTFRCDPISEHNRLYWYRQTLGQGPEFLTYFQNEAQLEKSRLLSDRFSAERPKGSFSTLEIQRTEQGDSAMYLCASSPTPYEQYFGPGTRLTVT.